This T cell receptor beta chain was recovered during a study of shared clonotypes between healthy human individuals. The study enrolled healthy HIV-negative adults without recent acute infections or vaccinations as donors. The method was immunoSEQ multiplex PCR; TCRdb's version includes in-frame clones alone and lacks a portion of them. The sample consists of 500,000 to 650,000 clones, 70% to 80% of them appearing once. This CDR3 contains 13 residues. CDR1 and CDR2 (germline): MGHRA, YSYEKL. V lost 3 bases to trimming and J lost 1 base, with 3 bases between them. V usage is TRBV4-1 and J usage is TRBJ1-4, with D unresolved. The TCR originated in a woman aged 40 to 55 in good health. Some clones in this sample may be carry-over from other donors' samples. Sequenced: PBMCs. CDR3 sequence: CASSQGTNEKLFF. DNA of the CDR3: TGCGCCAGCAGCCAGGGAACTAATGAAAAACTGTTTTTT.